The source of this TCR beta chain is a study of CD8 T cells in Susac syndrome. Germline-derived CDR1 and CDR2 are SEHNR and FQNEAQ (reference sequence). Trimming took 1 base from V and 3 from J, leaving 10 bases between them. The CDR3 is 14 amino acids. A quantity of 0.5 to 1 ug RNA underwent reverse transcription using random hexamers. MiXCR, run by TCRdb on the immunoSEQ multiplex PCR reads, gives a single entry per CDR3 protein. The sample holds 160,000 or so distinct CDR3 sequences, under 95% seen once. CD8+ and CD4+ T cells taken from blood had their TCR beta sequenced. This chain joins TRBV7-9 and TRBJ2-7, with a tentative D call TRBD1 (6 bases). The sample was CD4+ T cells from PBMCs. This TCR was sampled from a human donor in good health. The CDR3 sequence is CASSLGTAGYEQYF. The DNA for the CDR3 is TGTGCCAGCAGCTTAGGGACAGCAGGCTACGAGCAGTACTTC.